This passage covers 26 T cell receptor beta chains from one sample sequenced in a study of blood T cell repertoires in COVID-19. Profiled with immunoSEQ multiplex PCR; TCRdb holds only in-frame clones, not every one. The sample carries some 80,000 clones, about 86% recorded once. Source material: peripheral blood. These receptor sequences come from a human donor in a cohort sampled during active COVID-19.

In nucleotides, the CDR3 is TGTGCCAGCAGCTCCAACTGGGGGGGCGAGCAGTACTTC. It encodes CASSSNWGGEQYF. The rearrangement links TRBV5-5 to TRBJ2-7; 7 nucleotides match TRBD2. The junction had 6 bases not matched to a gene; V was cut back by 3 bases and J by 6 bases. This CDR3 is 13 amino acids long. CDR1 is SGHKS and CDR2 is YYEKEE in the germline V gene (reference sequence).

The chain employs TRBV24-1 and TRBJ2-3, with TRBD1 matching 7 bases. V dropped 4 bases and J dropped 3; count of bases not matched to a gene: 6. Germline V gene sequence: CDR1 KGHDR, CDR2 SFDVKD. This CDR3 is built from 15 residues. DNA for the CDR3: TGTGCCACCAGTGAGCGAGAGGACAGGACAGATACGCAGTATTTT. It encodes CATSEREDRTDTQYF.

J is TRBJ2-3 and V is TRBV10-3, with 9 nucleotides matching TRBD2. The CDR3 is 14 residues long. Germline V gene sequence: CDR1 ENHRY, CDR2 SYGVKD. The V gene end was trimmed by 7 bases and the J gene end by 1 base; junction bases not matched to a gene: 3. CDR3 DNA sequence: TGTGCCATCACGCCTAGCGGGGGCACAGATACGCAGTATTTT. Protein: CAITPSGGTDTQYF.

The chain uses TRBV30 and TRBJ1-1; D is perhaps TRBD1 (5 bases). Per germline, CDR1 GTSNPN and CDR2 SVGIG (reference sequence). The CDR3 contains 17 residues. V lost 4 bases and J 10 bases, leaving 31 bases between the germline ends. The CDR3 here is CAWKVSGRRGRIGGAFF. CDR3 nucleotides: TGTGCCTGGAAGGTTTCGGGACGGCGTGGACGGATCGGGGGAGCTTTCTTT. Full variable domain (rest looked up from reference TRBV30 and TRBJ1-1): SQTIHQWPATLVQPVGSPLSLECTVEGTSNPNLYWYRQAAGRGLQLLFYSVGIGQISSEVPQNLSASRPQDRQFILSSKKLLLSDSGFYLCAWKVSGRRGRIGGAFFGQGTRLTVV.

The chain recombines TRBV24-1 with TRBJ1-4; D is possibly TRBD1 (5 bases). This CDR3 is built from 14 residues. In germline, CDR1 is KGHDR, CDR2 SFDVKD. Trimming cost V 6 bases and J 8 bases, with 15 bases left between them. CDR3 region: CATSQTGGGEKLFF. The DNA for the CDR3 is TGTGCCACCAGTCAAACGGGGGGAGGCGAAAAACTGTTTTTT.

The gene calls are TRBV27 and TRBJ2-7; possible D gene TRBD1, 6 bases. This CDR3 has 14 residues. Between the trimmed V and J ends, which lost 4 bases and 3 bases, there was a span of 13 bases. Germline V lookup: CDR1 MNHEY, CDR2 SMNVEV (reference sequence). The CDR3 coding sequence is TGTGCCAGCAGTTCGGACAGAAGATACTACGAGCAGTACTTC. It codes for CASSSDRRYYEQYF.

CDR3 sequence: CATSDSRQGGNTIYF. The CDR3 nucleotides are TGTGCCACCAGTGATTCCCGACAGGGGGGAAACACCATATATTTT. V and J are TRBV24-1 and TRBJ1-3, with TRBD1 matching over 8 bases. Germline CDR1 is KGHDR and CDR2 is SFDVKD. Germline trimming cut 2 bases from V and 4 bases from J; bases unmatched to any gene: 3. This CDR3 spans 15 amino acids.

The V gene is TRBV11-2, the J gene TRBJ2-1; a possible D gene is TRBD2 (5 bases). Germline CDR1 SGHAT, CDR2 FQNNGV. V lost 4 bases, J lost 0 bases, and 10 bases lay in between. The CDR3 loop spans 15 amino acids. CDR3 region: CASSSLRGSYNEQFF. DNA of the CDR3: TGTGCCAGCAGCTCCCTACGGGGCTCCTACAATGAGCAGTTCTTC.

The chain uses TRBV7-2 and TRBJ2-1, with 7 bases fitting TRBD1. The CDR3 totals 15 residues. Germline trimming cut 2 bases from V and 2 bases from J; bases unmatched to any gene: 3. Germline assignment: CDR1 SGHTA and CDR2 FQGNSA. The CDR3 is CASSLMTGPYNEQFF. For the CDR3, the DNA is TGTGCCAGCAGCTTAATGACAGGGCCCTACAATGAGCAGTTCTTC. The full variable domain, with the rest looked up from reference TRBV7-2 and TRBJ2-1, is GAGVSQSPSNKVTEKGKDVELRCDPISGHTALYWYRQSLGQGLEFLIYFQGNSAPDKSGLPSDRFSAERTGGSVSTLTIQRTQQEDSAVYLCASSLMTGPYNEQFFGPGTRLTVL.

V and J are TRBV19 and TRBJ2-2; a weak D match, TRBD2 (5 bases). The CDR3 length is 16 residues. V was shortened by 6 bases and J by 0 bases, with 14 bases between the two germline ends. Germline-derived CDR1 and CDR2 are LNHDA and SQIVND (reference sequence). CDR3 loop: CASSSWGATNTGELFF. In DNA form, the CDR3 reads TGTGCCAGTAGCTCATGGGGAGCAACGAACACCGGGGAGCTGTTTTTT. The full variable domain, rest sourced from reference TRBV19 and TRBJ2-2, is DGGITQSPKYLFRKEGQNVTLSCEQNLNHDAMYWYRQDPGQGLRLIYYSQIVNDFQKGDIAEGYSVSREKKESFPLTVTSAQKNPTAFYLCASSSWGATNTGELFFGEGSRLTVL.

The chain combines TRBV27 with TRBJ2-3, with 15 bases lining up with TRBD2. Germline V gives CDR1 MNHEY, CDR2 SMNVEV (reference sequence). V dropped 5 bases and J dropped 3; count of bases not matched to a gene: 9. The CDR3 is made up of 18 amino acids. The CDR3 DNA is TGTGCCAGCAGTCCACCGGGACTAGCGGGAGGATTTACAGATACGCAGTATTTT. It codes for CASSPPGLAGGFTDTQYF.

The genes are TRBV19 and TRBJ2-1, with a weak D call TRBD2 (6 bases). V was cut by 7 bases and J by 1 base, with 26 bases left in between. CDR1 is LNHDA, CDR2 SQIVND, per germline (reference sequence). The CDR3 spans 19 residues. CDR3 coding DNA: TGTGCCAGTATGGGGACCGGGAGCCCGTCAGTTGAGTCCTACAATGAGCAGTTCTTC. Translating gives CASMGTGSPSVESYNEQFF. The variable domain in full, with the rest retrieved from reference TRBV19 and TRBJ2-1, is DGGITQSPKYLFRKEGQNVTLSCEQNLNHDAMYWYRQDPGQGLRLIYYSQIVNDFQKGDIAEGYSVSREKKESFPLTVTSAQKNPTAFYLCASMGTGSPSVESYNEQFFGPGTRLTVL.

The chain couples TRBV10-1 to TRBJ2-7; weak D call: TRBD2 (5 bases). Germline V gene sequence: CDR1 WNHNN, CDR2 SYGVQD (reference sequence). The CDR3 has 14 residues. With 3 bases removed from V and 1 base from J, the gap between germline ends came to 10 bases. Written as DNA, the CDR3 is TGCGCCAGCAGTGATGGTTCGGGATCCTACGAGCAGTACTTC. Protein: CASSDGSGSYEQYF.

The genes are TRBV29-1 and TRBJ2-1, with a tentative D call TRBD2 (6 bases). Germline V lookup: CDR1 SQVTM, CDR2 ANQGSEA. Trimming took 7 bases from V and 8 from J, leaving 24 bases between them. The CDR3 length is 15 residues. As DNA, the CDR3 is TGCAGCGCGATCCCGACCCACGGAGGGGCAGATGAGCAGTTCTTC. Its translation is CSAIPTHGGADEQFF.

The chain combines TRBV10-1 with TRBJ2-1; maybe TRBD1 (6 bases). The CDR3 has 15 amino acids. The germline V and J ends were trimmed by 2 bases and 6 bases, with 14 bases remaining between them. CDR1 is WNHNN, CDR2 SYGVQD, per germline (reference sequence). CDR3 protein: CASSEAAGVPNEQFF. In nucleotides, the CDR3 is TGCGCCAGCAGTGAGGCAGCAGGGGTTCCCAATGAGCAGTTCTTC.

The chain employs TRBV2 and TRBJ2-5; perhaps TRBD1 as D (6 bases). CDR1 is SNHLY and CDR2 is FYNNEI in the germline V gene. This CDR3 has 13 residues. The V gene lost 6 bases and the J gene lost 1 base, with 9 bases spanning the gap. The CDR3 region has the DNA TGTGCCAGCAGCAGGGGACCCCAAGAGACCCAGTACTTC. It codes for CASSRGPQETQYF.

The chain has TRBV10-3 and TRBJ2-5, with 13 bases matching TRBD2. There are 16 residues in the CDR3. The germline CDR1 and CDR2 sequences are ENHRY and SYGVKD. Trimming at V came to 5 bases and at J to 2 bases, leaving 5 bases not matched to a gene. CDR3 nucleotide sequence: TGTGCCATCAGTCGGACTAGCGGGGGCCAACAAGAGACCCAGTACTTC. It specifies CAISRTSGGQQETQYF.

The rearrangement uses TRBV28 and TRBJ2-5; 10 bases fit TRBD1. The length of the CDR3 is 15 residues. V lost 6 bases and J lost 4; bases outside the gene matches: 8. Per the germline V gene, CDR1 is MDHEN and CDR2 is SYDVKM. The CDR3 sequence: CASRLGQGVGETQYF. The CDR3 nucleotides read TGTGCCAGCAGGCTTGGACAGGGGGTGGGAGAGACCCAGTACTTC. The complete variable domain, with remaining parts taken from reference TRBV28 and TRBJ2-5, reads DVKVTQSSRYLVKRTGEKVFLECVQDMDHENMFWYRQDPGLGLRLIYFSYDVKMKEKGDIPEGYSVSREKKERFSLILESASTNQTSMYLCASRLGQGVGETQYFGPGTRLLVL.

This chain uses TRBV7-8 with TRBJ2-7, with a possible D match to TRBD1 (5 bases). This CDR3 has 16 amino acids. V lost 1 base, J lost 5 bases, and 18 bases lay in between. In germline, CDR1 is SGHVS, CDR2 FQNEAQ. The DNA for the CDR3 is TGTGCCAGCAGCTTAGTGGTCCAGGGAATTGCCCACGAGCAGTACTTC. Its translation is CASSLVVQGIAHEQYF.

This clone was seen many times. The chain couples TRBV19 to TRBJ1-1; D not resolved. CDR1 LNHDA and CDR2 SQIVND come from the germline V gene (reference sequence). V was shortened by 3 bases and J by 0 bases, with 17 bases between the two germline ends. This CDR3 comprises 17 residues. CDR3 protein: CASSMEVAGSLNTEAFF. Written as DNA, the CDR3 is TGTGCCAGTAGTATGGAGGTTGCAGGATCCTTGAACACTGAAGCTTTCTTT.

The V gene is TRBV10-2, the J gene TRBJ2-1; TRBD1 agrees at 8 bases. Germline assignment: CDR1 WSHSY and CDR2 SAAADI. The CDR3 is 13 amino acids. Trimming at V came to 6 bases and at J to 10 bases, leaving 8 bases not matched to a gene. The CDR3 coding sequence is TGCGCCAGCAGCAGGAGACAGGGGCTCGAGCAGTTCTTC. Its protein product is CASSRRQGLEQFF.

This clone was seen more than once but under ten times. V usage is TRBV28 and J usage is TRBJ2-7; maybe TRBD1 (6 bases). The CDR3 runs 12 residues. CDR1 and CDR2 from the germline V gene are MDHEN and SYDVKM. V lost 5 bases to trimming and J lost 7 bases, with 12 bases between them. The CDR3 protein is CASSVQGMEQYF. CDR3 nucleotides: TGTGCCAGCAGTGTACAGGGTATGGAGCAGTACTTC.

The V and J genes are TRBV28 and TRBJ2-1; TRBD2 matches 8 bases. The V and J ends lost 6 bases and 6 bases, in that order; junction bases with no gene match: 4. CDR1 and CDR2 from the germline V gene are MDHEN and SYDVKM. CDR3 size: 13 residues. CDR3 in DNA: TGTGCCAGCAGCCCGGGGGGGATCAATGAGCAGTTCTTC. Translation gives CASSPGGINEQFF. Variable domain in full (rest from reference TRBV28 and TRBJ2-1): DVKVTQSSRYLVKRTGEKVFLECVQDMDHENMFWYRQDPGLGLRLIYFSYDVKMKEKGDIPEGYSVSREKKERFSLILESASTNQTSMYLCASSPGGINEQFFGPGTRLTVL.

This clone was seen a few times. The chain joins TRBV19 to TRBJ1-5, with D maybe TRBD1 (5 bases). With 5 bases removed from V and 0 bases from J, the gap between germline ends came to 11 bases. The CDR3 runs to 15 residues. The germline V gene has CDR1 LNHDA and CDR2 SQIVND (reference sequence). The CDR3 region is CASSPDSHSNQPQHF. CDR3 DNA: TGTGCCAGTAGTCCAGACAGCCATAGCAATCAGCCCCAGCATTTT.

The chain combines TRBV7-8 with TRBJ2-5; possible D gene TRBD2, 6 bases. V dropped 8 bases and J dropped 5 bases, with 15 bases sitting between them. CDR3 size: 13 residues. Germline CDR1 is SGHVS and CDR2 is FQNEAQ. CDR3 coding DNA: TGTGCCAGCGCGTTCGGGAGAGGGGAGACCCAGTACTTC. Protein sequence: CASAFGRGETQYF.

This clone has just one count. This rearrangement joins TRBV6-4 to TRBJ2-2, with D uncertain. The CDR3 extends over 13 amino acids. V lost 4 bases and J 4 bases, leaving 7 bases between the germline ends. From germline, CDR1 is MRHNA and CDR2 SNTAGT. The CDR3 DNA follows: TGTGCCAGCAGTGCTGGCCTCACCGGGGAGCTGTTTTTT. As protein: CASSAGLTGELFF.